The 24 T cell receptor beta chains reported below all come from one sample, sequenced in a study of OX40 agonist ivuxolimab in advanced cancers. The method was immunoSEQ multiplex PCR; TCRdb's version includes in-frame clones alone and lacks a portion of them. Among around 100,000 clones listed, more than 75% were seen once. The sample was CD4+ or CD8+ T cells sorted from blood, taken in a trial of the OX40 agonist ivuxolimab. The receptors derive from an adult with an advanced solid tumor such as melanoma, head and neck, liver or kidney cancer.

The V call is TRBV18, the J call TRBJ1-1; the D is unclear. Germline values: CDR1 KGHSH, CDR2 LQKENI. V lost 6 bases and J 0 bases, leaving 11 bases between the germline ends. The CDR3 contains 14 residues. As DNA, the CDR3 is TGTGCCAGCTCTCAATCGATCTTGAACACTGAAGCTTTCTTT. Encoded protein: CASSQSILNTEAFF.

The V gene is TRBV19, the J gene TRBJ1-5, with D tentatively TRBD1 (5 bases). The CDR3 is 16 residues long. In germline, CDR1 is LNHDA, CDR2 SQIVND (reference sequence). V lost 3 bases and J lost 1, with 13 bases in between. CDR3: CASSIGVSGSNQPQHF. The DNA for the CDR3 is TGTGCCAGTAGTATCGGCGTCTCAGGGAGCAATCAGCCCCAGCATTTT.

The CDR3: CASSPGASTDTQYF. CDR3 bases: TGTGCCAGCAGCCCCGGTGCTAGCACAGATACGCAGTATTTT. The gene calls are TRBV5-4 and TRBJ2-3; D gene uncertain. Per the germline V gene, CDR1 is SGHNT and CDR2 is YYREEE (reference sequence). The CDR3 contains 14 residues. Trimming removed 4 bases from V and 0 bases from J, with 9 bases in between.

This chain uses TRBV5-1 with TRBJ2-3, with 15 bases aligning to TRBD2. Germline-derived CDR1 and CDR2 are SGHRS and YFSETQ. Losses at the gene ends were 5 bases for V and 0 bases for J; bases not matched to a gene: 4. The CDR3 has 17 amino acids. CDR3 bases: TGCGCCAGCAGAGGACTAGCGGGAGGGGGAAGCACAGATACGCAGTATTTT. Its translation is CASRGLAGGGSTDTQYF.

This clone was recorded a few times. The gene calls are TRBV18 and TRBJ2-3; the D call may be TRBD1 or TRBD2 (5 bases each). The germline CDR1 and CDR2 sequences are KGHSH and LQKENI. Trimming took 3 bases from V and 3 from J, leaving 13 bases between them. The CDR3 extends over 15 amino acids. In DNA, the CDR3 is TGTGCCAGCTCACCCAGCCGGGGCGAAACAGATACGCAGTATTTT. It is translated as CASSPSRGETDTQYF.

This rearrangement joins TRBV5-1 to TRBJ2-5; a weak D match, TRBD2 (6 bases). This CDR3 has 14 amino acids. Germline V gene data show CDR1 as SGHRS and CDR2 as YFSETQ. Deletions cut 2 bases from V and 4 bases from J, with 12 bases between. The CDR3 DNA reads as TGCGCCAGCAGCTTTGAGGGGCGGGGAGAGACCCAGTACTTC. It is translated as CASSFEGRGETQYF.

This clone occurred once. The chain joins TRBV5-4 to TRBJ2-5; a weak D match, TRBD1 (6 bases). Trimming shortened V by 2 bases and J by 2 bases, and 16 bases separated the two germline ends. This CDR3 has 16 amino acids. The V gene's germline CDR1 is SGHNT and CDR2 YYREEE (reference sequence). The CDR3 DNA sequence: TGTGCCAGCAGCTTCCCAGGGGCCCCGAATCAAGAGACCCAGTACTTC. It specifies CASSFPGAPNQETQYF.

This sequence joins TRBV29-1 and TRBJ2-1, with D possibly being TRBD1 or TRBD2 (5 bases each). This CDR3 contains 15 residues. V lost 3 bases to trimming and J lost 0 bases, with 12 bases between them. Germline V gene data show CDR1 as SQVTM and CDR2 as ANQGSEA. In DNA form, the CDR3 reads TGCAGCGTTGAGACGCTTGGGGGCTCCTACAATGAGCAGTTCTTC. Translating gives CSVETLGGSYNEQFF.

V and J are TRBV6-5 and TRBJ2-2, with D unclear. The V end was cut by 6 bases, the J end by 8 bases, with 19 bases between. Germline V CDR1 and CDR2: MNHEY, SVGAGI. CDR3 length: 15 residues. Here the CDR3 DNA reads TGTGCCAGCAGATCAGGACGGCCATCTCGAGGGGAGCTGTTTTTT. Translated: CASRSGRPSRGELFF.

The V gene is TRBV6-5, the J gene TRBJ1-4; D not certain. CDR1 is MNHEY and CDR2 is SVGAGI in the germline V gene. CDR3 length: 14 amino acids. Trimming stripped 7 bases from V and 8 bases from J, with 17 bases between. CDR3 amino acids: CASTRSGFAEKLFF. The DNA of the CDR3 is TGTGCCAGCACAAGATCGGGGTTTGCCGAAAAACTGTTTTTT.

J is TRBJ2-3 and V is TRBV18, with D unclear. Germline assignment: CDR1 KGHSH and CDR2 LQKENI. CDR3 size: 14 residues. V was pared by 3 bases and J by 0 bases, with 7 bases between. The CDR3, as DNA: TGTGCCAGCTCACCCGTAATAAGCACAGATACGCAGTATTTT. Amino acid sequence: CASSPVISTDTQYF.

Here the CDR3 reads CASSNRGGAYYEQYF. Written as DNA, the CDR3 is TGTGCCAGCAGCAACCGCGGGGGGGCGTACTACGAGCAGTACTTC. The rearrangement uses TRBV7-2 and TRBJ2-7, with TRBD2 identical over 9 bases. Germline CDR1 is SGHTA and CDR2 is FQGNSA. V gave up 5 bases and J gave up 3 bases; unmatched junction bases: 8. The CDR3 has 15 residues.

This chain connects TRBV11-2 to TRBJ1-2; unclear D gene. The length of the CDR3 is 13 residues. CDR1 and CDR2 from the germline V gene are SGHAT and FQNNGV. Trimming pared 4 bases from V and 4 bases from J, leaving 10 bases between. The CDR3, as DNA: TGTGCCAGCAGCTCTTCGGGCAGCTATGGCTACACCTTC. This codes for CASSSSGSYGYTF.

V is TRBV2 and J is TRBJ2-7; TRBD1 aligns across 7 bases. Per the germline V gene, CDR1 is SNHLY and CDR2 is FYNNEI. The CDR3 covers 13 residues. V was pared by 7 bases and J by 7 bases, with 10 bases of the junction left unmatched. CDR3 loop: CASTRDSGLEQYF. CDR3 DNA sequence: TGTGCCAGCACCCGGGACAGTGGGTTAGAGCAGTACTTC.

The chain carries TRBV6-5 and TRBJ2-1, with D perhaps TRBD2 (6 bases). The CDR3 runs to 15 residues. Germline V gene lookup returns CDR1 MNHEY and CDR2 SVGAGI. Trimming pared 6 bases from V and 0 bases from J, leaving 12 bases between. CDR3 loop: CASSSGESSYNEQFF. The CDR3 region has the DNA TGTGCCAGCAGCTCGGGGGAAAGCTCCTACAATGAGCAGTTCTTC.

The V and J genes are TRBV7-2 and TRBJ2-5; D is undetermined. Deletions cut 4 bases from V and 5 bases from J, with 11 bases between. CDR1 is SGHTA, CDR2 FQGNSA, per germline. This CDR3 spans 13 amino acids. The CDR3 nucleotides are TGTGCCAGCAGCTACGGTCGGTGGGAGACCCAGTACTTC. It is translated as CASSYGRWETQYF.

This clone was detected once. CDR3 coding DNA: TGTGCCAGCAGCCCGGGGGGCATCAGCTCCTACAATGAGCAGTTCTTC. Its protein is CASSPGGISSYNEQFF. The rearrangement joins TRBV11-3 to TRBJ2-1; TRBD2 is a possible D gene (7 bases). The CDR3 runs 16 residues. Per the germline V gene, CDR1 is SGHNT and CDR2 is YENEEA. V was cut by 5 bases and J by 0 bases, with 14 bases left in between.

The chain is built from TRBV5-1 and TRBJ2-5, with 7 bases matching TRBD1. The CDR3 has 14 residues. Losses at the gene ends were 4 bases for V and 2 bases for J; bases not matched to a gene: 5. Germline-derived CDR1 and CDR2 are SGHRS and YFSETQ. The CDR3 coding sequence is TGCGCCAGCAGCGAAGGGACAGTTCAAGAGACCCAGTACTTC. It yields the protein CASSEGTVQETQYF.

The rearrangement uses TRBV5-1 and TRBJ2-2, with D unclear. From germline, CDR1 is SGHRS and CDR2 YFSETQ. V dropped 0 bases and J dropped 2 bases, with 5 bases sitting between them. There are 14 residues in the CDR3. CDR3 sequence: CASSLEANTGELFF. The CDR3 DNA sequence: TGCGCCAGCAGCTTGGAGGCAAACACCGGGGAGCTGTTTTTT.

This rearrangement joins TRBV10-3 to TRBJ1-2, with a weak D call TRBD1 (5 bases). The CDR3 spans 13 residues. The germline V and J ends were trimmed by 5 bases and 5 bases, with 12 bases remaining between them. The germline V gene encodes CDR1 ENHRY and CDR2 SYGVKD. CDR3 sequence: CAISLKTEYGYTF. CDR3 sequence (DNA): TGTGCCATCAGTCTTAAGACAGAGTATGGCTACACCTTC.

This clone showed up just once. This sequence joins TRBV7-8 and TRBJ1-5; 9 nucleotides align to TRBD1. V shed 5 bases, J shed 7 bases, and the junction held 6 bases outside the gene matches. Germline V gene sequence: CDR1 SGHVS, CDR2 FQNEAQ. CDR3 size: 14 residues. CDR3 nucleotides: TGTGCCAGCAGCCTCTACAGGGGGCGGCAGCCCCAGCATTTT. The encoded protein is CASSLYRGRQPQHF.

The chain links TRBV5-1 to TRBJ2-1; 11 bases are shared with TRBD2. Trimming took 1 base from V and 4 from J; bases not matched to a gene: 1. The CDR3 is 15 residues long. The germline V gene has CDR1 SGHRS and CDR2 YFSETQ. The CDR3, as DNA: TGCGCCAGCAGCTTGACTAGCGGGAGTTACAATGAGCAGTTCTTC. It translates to CASSLTSGSYNEQFF.

The chain couples TRBV10-3 to TRBJ2-1; D may be TRBD2 (6 bases). Trimming pared 4 bases from V and 0 bases from J, leaving 10 bases between. The CDR3 covers 15 residues. CDR1 ENHRY and CDR2 SYGVKD come from the germline V gene. CDR3 in amino acids: CAISAGERSYNEQFF. DNA for the CDR3: TGTGCCATCAGTGCGGGGGAGCGCTCCTACAATGAGCAGTTCTTC.

This chain connects TRBV11-2 to TRBJ1-3; tentative D call: TRBD1 (5 bases). Trimming shortened V by 3 bases and J by 0 bases, and 12 bases separated the two germline ends. The CDR3 covers 16 residues. Germline lookup yields CDR1 SGHAT and CDR2 FQNNGV. For the CDR3, the DNA is TGTGCCAGCAGCTTCGAGGGACTGAACTCTGGAAACACCATATATTTT. This translates into CASSFEGLNSGNTIYF.